The clone carrying this T cell receptor beta chain was counted a few times. The antigen is undetermined. What was sequenced were expressed TCRB transcripts, since all of the isolated RNA had been reverse transcribed. TCRdb's copy holds only in-frame clones and misses some; the assay was immunoSEQ multiplex PCR. This table has about 12,000 clones, roughly half appearing once. The data originate from a study of beta chain features in type 1 diabetes. Overall study findings and caveats: Type 1 diabetes patients had fewer VDJ junction insertions and more deletions. Naive, central memory and regulatory TCRB repertoires appeared more similar among patients than healthy donors.

CD4+ naive, central memory, regulatory and stem cell-like memory cells were sorted via CD45RO/CCR7/CD25/CD127/CD95/CD27. Sequencing was performed on stem cell memory CD4+ T cells from blood. The clonotype comes from a man younger than 35 in good health.

This CDR3 reads CASSQDGLAAFTGELFF. The CDR3 region has the DNA TGTGCCAGCAGCCAAGATGGGCTAGCGGCCTTCACCGGGGAGCTGTTTTTT. The chain carries TRBV14 and TRBJ2-2; 7 bases align to TRBD2. CDR1 and CDR2 from the germline V gene are SGHDN and FVKESK. The ends lost 0 bases at V and 4 bases at J; junction bases unmatched: 8. CDR3 length: 17 residues.